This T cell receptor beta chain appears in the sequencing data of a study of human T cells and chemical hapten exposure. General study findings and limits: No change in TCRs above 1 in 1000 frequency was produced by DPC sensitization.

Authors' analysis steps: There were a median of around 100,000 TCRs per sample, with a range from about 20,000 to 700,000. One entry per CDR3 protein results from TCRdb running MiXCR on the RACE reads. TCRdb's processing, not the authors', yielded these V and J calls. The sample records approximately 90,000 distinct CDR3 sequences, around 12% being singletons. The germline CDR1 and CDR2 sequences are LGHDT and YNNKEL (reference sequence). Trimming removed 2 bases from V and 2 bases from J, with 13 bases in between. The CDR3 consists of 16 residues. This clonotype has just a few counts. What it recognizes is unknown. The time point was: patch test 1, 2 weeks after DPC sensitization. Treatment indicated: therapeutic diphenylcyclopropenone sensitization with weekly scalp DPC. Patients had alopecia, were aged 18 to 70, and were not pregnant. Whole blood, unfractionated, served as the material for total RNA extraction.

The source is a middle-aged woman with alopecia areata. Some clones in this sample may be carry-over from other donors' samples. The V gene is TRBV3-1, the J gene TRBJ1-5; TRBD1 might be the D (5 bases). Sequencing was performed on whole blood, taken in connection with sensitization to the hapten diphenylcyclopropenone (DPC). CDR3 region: CASSQTGQGGNQPQHF. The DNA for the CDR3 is TGTGCCAGCAGCCAAACGGGCCAAGGGGGCAATCAGCCCCAGCATTTT. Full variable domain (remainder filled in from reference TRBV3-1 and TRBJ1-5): DTAVSQTPKYLVTQMGNDKSIKCEQNLGHDTMYWYKQDSKKFLKIMFSYNNKELIINETVPNRFSPKSPDKAHLNLHINSLELGDSAVYFCASSQTGQGGNQPQHFGDGTRLSIL.